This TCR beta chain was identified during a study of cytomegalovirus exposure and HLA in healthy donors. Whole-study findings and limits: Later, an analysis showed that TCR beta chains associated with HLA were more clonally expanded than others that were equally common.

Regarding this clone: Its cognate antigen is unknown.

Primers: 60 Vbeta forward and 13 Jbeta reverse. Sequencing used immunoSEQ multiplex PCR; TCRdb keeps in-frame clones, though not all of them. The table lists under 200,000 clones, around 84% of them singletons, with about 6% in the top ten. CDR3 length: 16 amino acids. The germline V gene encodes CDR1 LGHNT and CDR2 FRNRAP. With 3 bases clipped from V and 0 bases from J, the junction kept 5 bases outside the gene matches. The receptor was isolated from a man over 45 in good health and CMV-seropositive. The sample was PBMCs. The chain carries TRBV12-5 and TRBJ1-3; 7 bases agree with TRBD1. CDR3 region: CASGFVQGNSGNTIYF. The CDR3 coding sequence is TGTGCTAGTGGTTTCGTACAGGGGAACTCTGGAAACACCATATATTTT.